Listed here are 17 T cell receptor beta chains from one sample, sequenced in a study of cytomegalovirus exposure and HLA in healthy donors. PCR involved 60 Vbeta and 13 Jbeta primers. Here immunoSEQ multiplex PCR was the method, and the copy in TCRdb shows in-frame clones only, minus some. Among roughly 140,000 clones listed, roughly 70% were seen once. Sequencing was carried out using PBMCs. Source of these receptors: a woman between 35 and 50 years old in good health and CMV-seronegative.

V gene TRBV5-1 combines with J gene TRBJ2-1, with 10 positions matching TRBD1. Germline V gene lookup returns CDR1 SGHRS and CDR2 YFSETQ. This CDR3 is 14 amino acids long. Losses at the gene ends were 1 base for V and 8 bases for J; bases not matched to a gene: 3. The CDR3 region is CASSLSGTGDEQFF. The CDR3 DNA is TGCGCCAGCAGCTTGTCCGGGACAGGGGATGAGCAGTTCTTC.

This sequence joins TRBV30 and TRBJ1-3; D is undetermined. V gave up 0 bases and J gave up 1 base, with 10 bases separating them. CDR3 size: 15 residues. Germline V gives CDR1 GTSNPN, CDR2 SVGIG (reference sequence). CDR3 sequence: CAWSVLRSSGNTIYF. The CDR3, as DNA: TGTGCCTGGAGTGTACTCCGGTCTTCTGGAAACACCATATATTTT.

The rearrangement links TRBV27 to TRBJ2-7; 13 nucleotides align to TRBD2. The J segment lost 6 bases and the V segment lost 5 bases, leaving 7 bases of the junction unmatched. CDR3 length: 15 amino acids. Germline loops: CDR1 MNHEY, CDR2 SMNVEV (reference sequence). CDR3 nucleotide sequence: TGTGCCAGCAGTCCCTGGACTAGCGGGGGAGTCGAGCAGTACTTC. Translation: CASSPWTSGGVEQYF.

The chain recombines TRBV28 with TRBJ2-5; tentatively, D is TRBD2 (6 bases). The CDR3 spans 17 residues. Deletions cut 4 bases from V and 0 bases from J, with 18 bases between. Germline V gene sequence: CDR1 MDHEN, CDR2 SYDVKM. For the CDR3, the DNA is TGTGCCAGCAGTTCGAACCTCCCAGAGCGGGACCAAGAGACCCAGTACTTC. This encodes CASSSNLPERDQETQYF.

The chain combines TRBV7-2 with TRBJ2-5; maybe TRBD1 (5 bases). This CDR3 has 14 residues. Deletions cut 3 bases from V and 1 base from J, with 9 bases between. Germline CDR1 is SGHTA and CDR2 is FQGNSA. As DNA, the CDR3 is TGTGCCAGCAGCTTGACAGTCTTCCAAGAGACCCAGTACTTC. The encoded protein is CASSLTVFQETQYF.

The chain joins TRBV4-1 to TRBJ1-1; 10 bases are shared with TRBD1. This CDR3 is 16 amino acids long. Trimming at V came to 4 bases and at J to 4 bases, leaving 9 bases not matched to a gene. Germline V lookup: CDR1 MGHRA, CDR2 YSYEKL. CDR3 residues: CASSRRDRGPGTEAFF. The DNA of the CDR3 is TGCGCCAGCAGCCGCCGGGACAGGGGTCCAGGCACTGAAGCTTTCTTT.

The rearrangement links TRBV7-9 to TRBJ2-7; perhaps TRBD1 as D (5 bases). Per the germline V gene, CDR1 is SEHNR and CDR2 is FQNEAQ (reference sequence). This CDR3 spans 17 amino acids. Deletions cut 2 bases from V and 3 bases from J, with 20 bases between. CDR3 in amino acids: CASSLKLQAYDYYEQYF. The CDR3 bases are TGTGCCAGCAGCTTAAAATTACAGGCCTACGATTACTACGAGCAGTACTTC.

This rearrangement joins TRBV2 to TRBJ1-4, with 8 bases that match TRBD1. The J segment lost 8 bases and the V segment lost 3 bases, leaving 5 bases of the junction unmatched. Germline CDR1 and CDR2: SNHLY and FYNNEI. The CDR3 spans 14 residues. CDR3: CASSDRTGNEKLFF. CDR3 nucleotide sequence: TGTGCCAGCAGTGATAGGACAGGGAACGAAAAACTGTTTTTT.

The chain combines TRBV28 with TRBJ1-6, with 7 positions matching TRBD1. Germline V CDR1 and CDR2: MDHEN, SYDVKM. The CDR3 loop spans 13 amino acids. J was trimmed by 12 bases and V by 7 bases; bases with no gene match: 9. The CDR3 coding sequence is TGTGCCAGCAAAGGGACAGTAGAGGAACCCCTCCACTTT. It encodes CASKGTVEEPLHF. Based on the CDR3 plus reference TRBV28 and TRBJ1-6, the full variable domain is DVKVTQSSRYLVKRTGEKVFLECVQDMDHENMFWYRQDPGLGLRLIYFSYDVKMKEKGDIPEGYSVSREKKERFSLILESASTNQTSMYLCASKGTVEEPLHFGNGTRLTVT.

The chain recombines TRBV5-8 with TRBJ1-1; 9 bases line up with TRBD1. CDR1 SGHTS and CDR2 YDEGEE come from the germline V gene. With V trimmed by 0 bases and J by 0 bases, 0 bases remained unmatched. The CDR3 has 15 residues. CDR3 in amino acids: CASSLGQGVNTEAFF. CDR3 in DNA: TGTGCCAGCAGCTTGGGACAGGGGGTGAACACTGAAGCTTTCTTT.

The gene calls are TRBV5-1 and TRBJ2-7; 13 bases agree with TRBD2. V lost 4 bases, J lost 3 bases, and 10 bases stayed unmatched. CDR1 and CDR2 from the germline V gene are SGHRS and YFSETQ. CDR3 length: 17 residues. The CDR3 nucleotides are TGCGCCAGCAGCCTAACTAGCGGGGGGGCCGAAGTCTACGAGCAGTACTTC. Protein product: CASSLTSGGAEVYEQYF.

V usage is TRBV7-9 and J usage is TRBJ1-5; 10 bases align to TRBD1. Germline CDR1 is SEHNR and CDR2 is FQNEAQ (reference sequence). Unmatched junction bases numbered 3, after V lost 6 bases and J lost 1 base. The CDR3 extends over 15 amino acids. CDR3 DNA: TGTGCCAGCAGGACAGGGGGCGCAAGCAATCAGCCCCAGCATTTT. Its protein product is CASRTGGASNQPQHF.

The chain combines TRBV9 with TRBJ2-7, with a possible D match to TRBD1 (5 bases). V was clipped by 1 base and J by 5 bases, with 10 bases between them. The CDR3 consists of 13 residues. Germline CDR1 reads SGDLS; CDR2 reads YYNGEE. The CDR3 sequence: CASSVITGDEQYF. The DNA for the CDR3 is TGTGCCAGCAGCGTAATAACAGGCGACGAGCAGTACTTC.

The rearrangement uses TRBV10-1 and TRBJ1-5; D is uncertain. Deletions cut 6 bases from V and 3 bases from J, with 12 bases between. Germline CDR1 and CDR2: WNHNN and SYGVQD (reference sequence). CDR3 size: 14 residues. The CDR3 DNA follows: TGCGCCAGCAGAGCGGGCAGATCCAATCAGCCCCAGCATTTT. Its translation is CASRAGRSNQPQHF.

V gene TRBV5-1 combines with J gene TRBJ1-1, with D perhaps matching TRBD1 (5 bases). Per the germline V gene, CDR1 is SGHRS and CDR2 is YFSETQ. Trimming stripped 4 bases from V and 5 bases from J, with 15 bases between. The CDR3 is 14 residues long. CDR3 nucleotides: TGCGCCAGCAGCGCGGTCGGGGGAGGTACTGAAGCTTTCTTT. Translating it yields CASSAVGGGTEAFF.

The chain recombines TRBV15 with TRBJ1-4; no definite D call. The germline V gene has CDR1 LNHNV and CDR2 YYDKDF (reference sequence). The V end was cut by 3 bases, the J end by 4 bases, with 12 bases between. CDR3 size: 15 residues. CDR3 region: CATSSEGNHNEKLFF. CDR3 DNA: TGTGCCACCAGCAGTGAGGGAAATCATAATGAAAAACTGTTTTTT. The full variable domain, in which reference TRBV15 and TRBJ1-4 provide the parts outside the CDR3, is DAMVIQNPRYQVTQFGKPVTLSCSQTLNHNVMYWYQQKSSQAPKLLFHYYDKDFNNEADTPDNFQSRRPNTSFCFLDIRSPGLGDTAMYLCATSSEGNHNEKLFFGSGTQLSVL.

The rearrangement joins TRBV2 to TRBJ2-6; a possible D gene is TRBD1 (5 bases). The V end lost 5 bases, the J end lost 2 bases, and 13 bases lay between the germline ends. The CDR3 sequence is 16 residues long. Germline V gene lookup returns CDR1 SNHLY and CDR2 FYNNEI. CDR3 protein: CASSPTVPTGANVLTF. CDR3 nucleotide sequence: TGTGCCAGCAGTCCGACAGTACCTACTGGGGCCAACGTCCTGACTTTC.